A single sample gave rise to the 10 T cell receptor beta chains below, sequenced in a study of CD4 T cells in relation to SARS-CoV-2 and coronaviruses. Some clones are missing from TCRdb's copy, which holds only in-frame ones; the method was immunoSEQ multiplex PCR. The sample records 20,000 to 25,000 clones, 76% being singletons. The unexposed donors gave CD4+ T cells in about 2010-2018, prior to COVID-19. The cells were cultured for roughly 11 days before CD4+ T cells were isolated. These receptors' antigens are unknown. The sequenced material came from CD4+ T cells from PBMCs, cultured in vitro. The receptor set was obtained from a human donor in good health.

The DNA of the CDR3 is TGTGCCAGCAGCCCCGGGACTTTCCCTAGCACAGATACGCAGTATTTT. Its protein product is CASSPGTFPSTDTQYF. The chain is built from TRBV6-2 or TRBV6-3 and TRBJ2-3; tentatively, D is TRBD2 (6 bases). The germline gives CDR1 MNHEY, CDR2 SVGEGT. Deletions cut 6 bases from V and 0 bases from J, with 16 bases between. This CDR3 is built from 16 residues.

V gene TRBV5-4 combines with J gene TRBJ1-2; a possible D gene is TRBD1 (5 bases). The CDR3 spans 14 residues. Per the germline V gene, CDR1 is SGHNT and CDR2 is YYREEE (reference sequence). V was pared by 4 bases and J by 4 bases, with 14 bases between. CDR3 loop: CASSPAGLTYGYTF. The CDR3 DNA follows: TGTGCCAGCAGCCCCGCGGGGCTCACCTATGGCTACACCTTC. The full variable domain, with the rest looked up from reference TRBV5-4 and TRBJ1-2, is ETGVTQSPTHLIKTRGQQVTLRCSSQSGHNTVSWYQQALGQGPQFIFQYYREEENGRGNFPPRFSGLQFPNYSSELNVNALELDDSALYLCASSPAGLTYGYTFGSGTRLTVV.

This clone is labeled medium-sized. V and J are TRBV6-5 and TRBJ2-7; D is unresolved. This CDR3 has 12 amino acids. Germline loops: CDR1 MNHEY, CDR2 SVGAGI. V dropped 6 bases and J dropped 0 bases, with 6 bases sitting between them. The CDR3 DNA sequence: TGTGCCAGCAGGCGAGGCTCCTACGAGCAGTACTTC. As protein: CASRRGSYEQYF.

The chain uses TRBV5-6 and TRBJ1-1, with 10 bases that match TRBD1. This CDR3 has 14 amino acids. Unmatched junction bases numbered 5, after V lost 2 bases and J lost 7 bases. CDR1 is SGHDT and CDR2 is YYEEEE in the germline V gene. The DNA for the CDR3 is TGTGCCAGCAGCTTTGACAGGGGGCAAGGTGAAGCTTTCTTT. It specifies CASSFDRGQGEAFF.

The chain is built from TRBV6-5 and TRBJ1-1; weak D call: TRBD1 (6 bases). The V gene's germline CDR1 is MNHEY and CDR2 SVGAGI. The CDR3 totals 13 residues. V lost 6 bases and J lost 0, with 8 bases in between. CDR3 residues: CASRGTLNTEAFF. Here the CDR3 DNA reads TGTGCCAGCAGAGGGACATTGAACACTGAAGCTTTCTTT.

The chain joins TRBV25-1 to TRBJ2-7, with a weak D call TRBD2 (5 bases). Germline V gene data show CDR1 as MGHDK and CDR2 as SYGVNS. V gave up 7 bases and J gave up 5 bases, with 15 bases separating them. This CDR3 region has 13 residues. The CDR3 sequence is CASINPPGNEQYF. As DNA, the CDR3 is TGTGCCAGCATTAACCCGCCGGGGAACGAGCAGTACTTC.

The chain uses TRBV15 and TRBJ1-4, with a weak D call TRBD1 (5 bases). Trimming took off 5 bases at V and 0 bases at J, with 7 bases between the two ends. Germline CDR1 reads LNHNV; CDR2 reads YYDKDF (reference sequence). CDR3 length equals 14 residues. The CDR3 coding sequence is TGTGCCACCAGCGGGACGGCAACTAATGAAAAACTGTTTTTT. Translating gives CATSGTATNEKLFF. The full variable domain, its missing parts supplied by reference TRBV15 and TRBJ1-4, is DAMVIQNPRYQVTQFGKPVTLSCSQTLNHNVMYWYQQKSSQAPKLLFHYYDKDFNNEADTPDNFQSRRPNTSFCFLDIRSPGLGDTAMYLCATSGTATNEKLFFGSGTQLSVL.

The genes are TRBV6-5 and TRBJ2-2; no definite D call. Germline loops: CDR1 MNHEY, CDR2 SVGAGI. The V end was cut by 5 bases, the J end by 3 bases, with 13 bases between. CDR3 length: 15 amino acids. Here the CDR3 DNA reads TGTGCCAGCAGTCCGGGCCTTGCGGACACCGGGGAGCTGTTTTTT. Amino acid sequence: CASSPGLADTGELFF.

This chain links TRBV2 with TRBJ2-5, with D possibly being TRBD1 (7 bases). This CDR3 is built from 14 residues. Germline values: CDR1 SNHLY, CDR2 FYNNEI. V was shortened by 4 bases and J by 4 bases, with 13 bases between the two germline ends. The CDR3 loop is CASSVQGGRETQYF. CDR3 in DNA: TGTGCCAGCAGTGTTCAGGGGGGCCGAGAGACCCAGTACTTC. The full variable domain, rest sourced from reference TRBV2 and TRBJ2-5, is EPEVTQTPSHQVTQMGQEVILRCVPISNHLYFYWYRQILGQKVEFLVSFYNNEISEKSEIFDDQFSVERPDGSNFTLKIRSTKLEDSAMYFCASSVQGGRETQYFGPGTRLLVL.

The rearrangement uses TRBV5-1 and TRBJ2-3, with 14 positions matching TRBD2. V dropped 3 bases and J dropped 3; count of bases not matched to a gene: 3. Germline V gene data show CDR1 as SGHRS and CDR2 as YFSETQ. The CDR3 extends over 16 amino acids. The CDR3: CASSYGTSGSTDTQYF. The DNA for the CDR3 is TGCGCCAGCAGCTATGGGACTAGCGGGAGTACAGATACGCAGTATTTT.